This TCR beta chain was profiled in a study of cytomegalovirus exposure and HLA in healthy donors. The PCR ran on 60 Vbeta and 13 Jbeta primers. TCRdb's table, derived via immunoSEQ multiplex PCR, lists solely in-frame clones and lacks some. Of around 150,000 clones in the sample, around four fifths are singletons; the top ten hold about 8.1%. Germline V gene lookup returns CDR1 SGDLS and CDR2 YYNGEE. Trimming at V came to 0 bases and at J to 5 bases, leaving 6 bases not matched to a gene. This CDR3 contains 15 residues. The chain employs TRBV9 and TRBJ2-5, with 8 nucleotides matching TRBD2. Sequenced material: PBMCs. This receptor was obtained from a woman aged 50 to 65 in good health and CMV-seropositive. The CDR3 loop reads CASSVAGGPGETQYF. The CDR3 nucleotides are TGTGCCAGCAGCGTAGCGGGGGGGCCGGGGGAGACCCAGTACTTC.